This entry lists 18 T cell receptor beta chains sequenced from one sample in a study of T cell responses to AZD1222 COVID-19 vaccine. Assay used: immunoSEQ multiplex PCR; TCRdb lists only in-frame clones, some missing. The sample table sets out around 140,000 clones. The sample consisted of peripheral blood. Receptors originate from an adult in good health.

The rearrangement uses TRBV7-2 and TRBJ1-1, with D possibly TRBD1 on 5 matching bases. The CDR3 totals 14 residues. Germline-derived CDR1 and CDR2 are SGHTA and FQGNSA. The V gene lost 3 bases and the J gene lost 0 bases, with 8 bases spanning the gap. The CDR3 here is CASSFQGMNTEAFF. The CDR3 nucleotides read TGTGCCAGCAGCTTTCAGGGTATGAACACTGAAGCTTTCTTT.

The genes are TRBV5-5 and TRBJ2-3; 7 positions match TRBD2. The trim removed 6 bases at V and 2 bases at J, leaving 3 bases unmatched. The germline V gene encodes CDR1 SGHKS and CDR2 YYEKEE (reference sequence). CDR3 size: 13 residues. DNA for the CDR3: TGTGCCAGCACCGGGGGGACCACAGATACGCAGTATTTT. Its protein is CASTGGTTDTQYF. The full variable domain, rest sourced from reference TRBV5-5 and TRBJ2-3, is DAGVTQSPTHLIKTRGQQVTLRCSPISGHKSVSWYQQVLGQGPQFIFQYYEKEERGRGNFPDRFSARQFPNYSSELNVNALLLGDSALYLCASTGGTTDTQYFGPGTRLTVL.

The chain is built from TRBV7-9 and TRBJ1-1; D perhaps matches TRBD1 (5 bases). The V gene lost 5 bases and the J gene lost 4 bases, with 11 bases spanning the gap. The germline V gene encodes CDR1 SEHNR and CDR2 FQNEAQ (reference sequence). The CDR3 extends over 13 amino acids. The CDR3 spells CASSLGGTTEAFF. CDR3 bases: TGTGCCAGCAGCCTGGGGGGGACCACTGAAGCTTTCTTT.

The V call is TRBV7-8, the J call TRBJ1-4, with D maybe TRBD1 (5 bases). The V gene's germline CDR1 is SGHVS and CDR2 FQNEAQ. The CDR3 totals 16 residues. With 2 bases removed from V and 5 bases from J, the gap between germline ends came to 15 bases. The CDR3 loop reads CASSLRAGRGNEKLFF. As DNA, the CDR3 is TGTGCCAGCAGCTTACGGGCGGGACGAGGCAATGAAAAACTGTTTTTT.

This chain connects TRBV6-5 to TRBJ2-1; D gene uncertain. Germline values: CDR1 MNHEY, CDR2 SVGAGI. This CDR3 spans 15 amino acids. The V and J ends lost 5 bases and 6 bases respectively, with 17 bases between them. The CDR3 DNA follows: TGTGCCAGCAGTACCGGGCCCTATGACATCAATGAGCAGTTCTTC. Protein sequence: CASSTGPYDINEQFF.

The gene calls are TRBV7-9 and TRBJ1-2, with D uncertain. Trimming cost V 5 bases and J 0 bases, with 7 bases left between them. This CDR3 contains 13 residues. Germline values: CDR1 SEHNR, CDR2 FQNEAQ (reference sequence). DNA of the CDR3: TGTGCCAGCAGCCCCGGGCCTAACTATGGCTACACCTTC. Its protein product is CASSPGPNYGYTF.

This sequence joins TRBV4-1 and TRBJ1-1; 12 positions agree with TRBD1. The CDR3 totals 18 residues. Germline values: CDR1 MGHRA, CDR2 YSYEKL. The V gene end was trimmed by 1 base and the J gene end by 1 base; junction bases not matched to a gene: 7. CDR3 loop: CASSQGGDRGRGNTEAFF. The CDR3 DNA is TGCGCCAGCAGCCAAGGTGGGGACAGGGGGCGAGGGAACACTGAAGCTTTCTTT.

The chain couples TRBV19 to TRBJ1-2, with a tentative D call TRBD1 (6 bases). This CDR3 region has 15 residues. V was pared by 7 bases and J by 2 bases, with 17 bases between. CDR1 and CDR2 (germline): LNHDA, SQIVND (reference sequence). The CDR3 spells CASTFRGGRNYGYTF. In DNA, the CDR3 is TGTGCCAGTACGTTCCGGGGGGGCAGAAACTATGGCTACACCTTC.

CDR3 amino acids: CASSPLSGVTDTQYF. CDR3 DNA sequence: TGTGCCAGTAGCCCCCTAAGCGGGGTCACAGATACGCAGTATTTT. The rearrangement links TRBV25-1 to TRBJ2-3; TRBD2 matches 7 bases. J gave up 2 bases and V 9 bases, and 11 bases lay outside the gene matches. This CDR3 is 15 amino acids long. Per the germline V gene, CDR1 is MGHDK and CDR2 is SYGVNS.

This rearrangement joins TRBV5-4 to TRBJ2-3; no definite D call. The CDR3 length is 13 residues. In germline, CDR1 is SGHNT, CDR2 YYREEE (reference sequence). V lost 4 bases and J lost 4, with 10 bases in between. The CDR3 loop reads CASSPPGPDTQYF. The CDR3 bases are TGTGCCAGCAGCCCCCCGGGCCCAGATACGCAGTATTTT.

The chain carries TRBV6-6 and TRBJ2-7; the D gene is possibly TRBD2 (7 bases). The CDR3 extends over 15 amino acids. From germline, CDR1 is MNHNY and CDR2 SVGAGI (reference sequence). Trimming left V 6 bases short and J 2 bases short, with 17 bases between. This CDR3 reads CASSLRGGPAYEQYF. The CDR3 region has the DNA TGTGCCAGCAGCCTAAGGGGGGGCCCCGCCTACGAGCAGTACTTC.

With respect to this clone: Other DNA sequences in this sample translate to the same CDR3. The V call is TRBV28, the J call TRBJ1-5; no reliable D call. V was shortened by 2 bases and J by 2 bases, with 1 base between the two germline ends. The CDR3 runs to 12 residues. Germline V gives CDR1 MDHEN, CDR2 SYDVKM. CDR3 sequence: CASSLGNQPQHF. Written as DNA, the CDR3 is TGTGCCAGCAGTTTAGGCAATCAGCCCCAGCATTTT. Combining the CDR3 with reference TRBV28 and TRBJ1-5 gives the whole variable domain DVKVTQSSRYLVKRTGEKVFLECVQDMDHENMFWYRQDPGLGLRLIYFSYDVKMKEKGDIPEGYSVSREKKERFSLILESASTNQTSMYLCASSLGNQPQHFGDGTRLSIL.

The J gene is TRBJ1-2, the V gene TRBV19, with D possibly matching TRBD1 (6 bases). CDR1 LNHDA and CDR2 SQIVND come from the germline V gene (reference sequence). Trimming pared 6 bases from V and 6 bases from J, leaving 14 bases between. The CDR3 is made up of 13 amino acids. CDR3 sequence: CASREPGDHGYTF. The CDR3 DNA sequence: TGTGCCAGTAGAGAACCAGGGGATCATGGCTACACCTTC.

J is TRBJ2-1 and V is TRBV5-1; the D call may be TRBD1 or TRBD2 (5 bases each). Trimming took off 3 bases at V and 4 bases at J, with 14 bases between the two ends. CDR1 and CDR2 from the germline V gene are SGHRS and YFSETQ. The CDR3 sequence is 15 residues long. CDR3 in DNA: TGCGCCAGCAGCTCCAGTCGGGGCCCTTACAATGAGCAGTTCTTC. The encoded protein is CASSSSRGPYNEQFF. Full variable domain (outside the CDR3, taken from reference TRBV5-1 and TRBJ2-1): KAGVTQTPRYLIKTRGQQVTLSCSPISGHRSVSWYQQTPGQGLQFLFEYFSETQRNKGNFPGRFSGRQFSNSRSEMNVSTLELGDSALYLCASSSSRGPYNEQFFGPGTRLTVL.

CDR3 residues: CASSPTGNYGYTF. The CDR3 nucleotides read TGTGCCAGCAGCCCTACAGGGAACTATGGCTACACCTTC. V and J are TRBV2 and TRBJ1-2, with D possibly being TRBD1 (6 bases). Deletions cut 6 bases from V and 2 bases from J, with 10 bases between. There are 13 residues in the CDR3. In germline, CDR1 is SNHLY, CDR2 FYNNEI.

The chain carries TRBV28 and TRBJ2-7; D is unresolved. Trimming shortened V by 5 bases and J by 2 bases, and 7 bases separated the two germline ends. Germline CDR1 is MDHEN and CDR2 is SYDVKM. The CDR3 has 12 amino acids. This CDR3 reads CASSIRPYEQYF. In DNA form, the CDR3 reads TGTGCCAGCAGTATTCGCCCCTACGAGCAGTACTTC.

In DNA form, the CDR3 reads TGTGCCAGCAGTTTTAGGGCCCAAAATGGCAATCAGCCCCAGCATTTT. It yields the protein CASSFRAQNGNQPQHF. The chain joins TRBV27 to TRBJ1-5; no definite D call. CDR1 MNHEY and CDR2 SMNVEV come from the germline V gene (reference sequence). V was pared by 3 bases and J by 2 bases, with 14 bases between. This CDR3 comprises 16 residues.

This chain links TRBV2 with TRBJ2-3, with TRBD2 identical over 9 bases. This CDR3 is 17 amino acids long. Unmatched junction bases numbered 6, after V lost 1 base and J lost 1 base. Germline values: CDR1 SNHLY, CDR2 FYNNEI. The CDR3 region is CASSEDRASGGTDTQYF. DNA of the CDR3: TGTGCCAGCAGTGAAGATCGGGCTAGCGGGGGCACAGATACGCAGTATTTT. Full variable domain (remainder filled in from reference TRBV2 and TRBJ2-3): EPEVTQTPSHQVTQMGQEVILRCVPISNHLYFYWYRQILGQKVEFLVSFYNNEISEKSEIFDDQFSVERPDGSNFTLKIRSTKLEDSAMYFCASSEDRASGGTDTQYFGPGTRLTVL.